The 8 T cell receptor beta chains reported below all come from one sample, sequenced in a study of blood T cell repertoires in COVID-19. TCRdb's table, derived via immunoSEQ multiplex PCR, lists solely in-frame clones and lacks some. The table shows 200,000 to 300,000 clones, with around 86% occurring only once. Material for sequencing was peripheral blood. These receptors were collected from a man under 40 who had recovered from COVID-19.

The CDR3 loop is CASSPQGQGLYNEQFF. DNA for the CDR3: TGTGCCAGCTCACCACAGGGACAGGGCCTTTACAATGAGCAGTTCTTC. The chain has TRBV18 and TRBJ2-1, with 9 nucleotides matching TRBD1. This CDR3 contains 16 residues. Germline CDR1 and CDR2: KGHSH and LQKENI. Trimming removed 1 base from V and 4 bases from J; junction bases left unmatched: 5. Drawing the rest from reference TRBV18 and TRBJ2-1, the complete variable domain is NAGVMQNPRHLVRRRGQEARLRCSPMKGHSHVYWYRQLPEEGLKFMVYLQKENIIDESGMPKERFSAEFPKEGPSILRIQQVVRGDSAAYFCASSPQGQGLYNEQFFGPGTRLTVL.

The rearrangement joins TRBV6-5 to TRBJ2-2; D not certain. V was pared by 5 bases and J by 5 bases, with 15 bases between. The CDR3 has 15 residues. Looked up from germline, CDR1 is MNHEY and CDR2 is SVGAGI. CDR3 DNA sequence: TGTGCCAGCAGTCCTACGGGTACTTGGACCGGGGAGCTGTTTTTT. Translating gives CASSPTGTWTGELFF.

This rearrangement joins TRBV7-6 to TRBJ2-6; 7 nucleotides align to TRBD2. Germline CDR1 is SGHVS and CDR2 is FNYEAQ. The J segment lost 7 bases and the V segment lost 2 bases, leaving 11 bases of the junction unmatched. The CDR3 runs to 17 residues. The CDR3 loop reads CASSLTGGGGIANVLTF. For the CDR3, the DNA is TGTGCCAGCAGCTTAACTGGCGGGGGAGGTATTGCCAACGTCCTGACTTTC.

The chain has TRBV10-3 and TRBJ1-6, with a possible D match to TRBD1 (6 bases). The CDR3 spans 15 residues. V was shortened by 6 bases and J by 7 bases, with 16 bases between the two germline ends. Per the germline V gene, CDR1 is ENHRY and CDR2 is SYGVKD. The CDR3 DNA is TGTGCCATCAGAAGATCAGGGGTTACGAATTCACCCCTCCACTTT. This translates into CAIRRSGVTNSPLHF.

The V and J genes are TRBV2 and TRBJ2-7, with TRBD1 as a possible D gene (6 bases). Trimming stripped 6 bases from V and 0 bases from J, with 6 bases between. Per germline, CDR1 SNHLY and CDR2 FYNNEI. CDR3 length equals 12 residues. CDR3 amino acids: CASRDSSYEQYF. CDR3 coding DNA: TGTGCCAGCAGGGACAGCTCCTACGAGCAGTACTTC.

The CDR3 spells CASSGGDLNTEAFF. The DNA for the CDR3 is TGTGCCAGCAGCGGAGGGGACTTGAACACTGAAGCTTTCTTT. The chain couples TRBV9 to TRBJ1-1; TRBD1 is a possible D gene (5 bases). The CDR3 length is 14 residues. Germline V gene sequence: CDR1 SGDLS, CDR2 YYNGEE. The V and J ends lost 3 bases and 0 bases respectively, with 9 bases between them. The whole variable domain, remainder taken from reference TRBV9 and TRBJ1-1, is DSGVTQTPKHLITATGQRVTLRCSPRSGDLSVYWYQQSLDQGLQFLIQYYNGEERAKGNILERFSAQQFPDLHSELNLSSLELGDSALYFCASSGGDLNTEAFFGQGTRLTVV.

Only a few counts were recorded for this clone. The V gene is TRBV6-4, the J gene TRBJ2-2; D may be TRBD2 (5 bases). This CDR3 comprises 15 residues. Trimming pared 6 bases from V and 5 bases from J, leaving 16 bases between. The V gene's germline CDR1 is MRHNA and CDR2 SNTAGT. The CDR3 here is CASSSGVFRTGELFF. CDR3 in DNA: TGTGCCAGCAGCTCCGGGGTGTTCAGGACCGGGGAGCTGTTTTTT.

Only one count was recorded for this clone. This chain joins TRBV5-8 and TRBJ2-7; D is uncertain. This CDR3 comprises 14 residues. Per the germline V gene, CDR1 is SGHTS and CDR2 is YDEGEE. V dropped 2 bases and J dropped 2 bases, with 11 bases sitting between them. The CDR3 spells CASSFLFPPYEQYV. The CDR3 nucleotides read TGTGCCAGCAGCTTTCTGTTTCCTCCCTACGAGCAGTACGTC.